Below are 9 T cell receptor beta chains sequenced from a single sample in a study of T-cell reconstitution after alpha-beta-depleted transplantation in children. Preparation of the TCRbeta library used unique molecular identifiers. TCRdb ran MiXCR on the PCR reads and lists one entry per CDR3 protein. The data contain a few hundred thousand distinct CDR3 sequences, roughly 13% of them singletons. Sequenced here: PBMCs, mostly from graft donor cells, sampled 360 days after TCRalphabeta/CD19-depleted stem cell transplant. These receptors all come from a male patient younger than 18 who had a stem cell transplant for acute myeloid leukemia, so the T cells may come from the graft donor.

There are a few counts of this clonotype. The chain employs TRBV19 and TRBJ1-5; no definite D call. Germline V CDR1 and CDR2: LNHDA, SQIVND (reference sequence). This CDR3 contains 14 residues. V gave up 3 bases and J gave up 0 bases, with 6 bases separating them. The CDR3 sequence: CASSMKDSNQPQHF. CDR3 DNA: TGTGCCAGTAGTATGAAGGATAGCAATCAGCCCCAGCATTTT.

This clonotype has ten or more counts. This chain's CDR3 is CASSQGSSGVYEQFF. CDR3 DNA sequence: TGTGCCAGCAGCCAAGGTTCTAGCGGCGTCTATGAGCAGTTCTTC. J is TRBJ2-1 and V is TRBV3-1; 7 bases map to TRBD2. The germline gives CDR1 LGHDT, CDR2 YNNKEL (reference sequence). This CDR3 spans 15 amino acids. Trimming at V came to 1 base and at J to 8 bases, leaving 8 bases not matched to a gene.

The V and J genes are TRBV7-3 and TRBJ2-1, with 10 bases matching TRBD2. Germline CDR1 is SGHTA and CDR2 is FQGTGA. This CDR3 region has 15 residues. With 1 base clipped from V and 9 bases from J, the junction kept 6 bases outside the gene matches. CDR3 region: CASSLSAAGGGEQFF. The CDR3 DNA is TGTGCCAGCAGCTTAAGCGCAGCGGGAGGGGGTGAGCAGTTCTTC.

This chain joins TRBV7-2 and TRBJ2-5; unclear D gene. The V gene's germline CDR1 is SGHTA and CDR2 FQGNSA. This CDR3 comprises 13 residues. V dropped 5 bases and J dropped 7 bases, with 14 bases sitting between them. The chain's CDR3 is CASSPRPLWTQYF. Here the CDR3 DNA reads TGTGCCAGCAGCCCCCGGCCACTATGGACCCAGTACTTC. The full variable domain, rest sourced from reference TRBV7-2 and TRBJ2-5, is GAGVSQSPSNKVTEKGKDVELRCDPISGHTALYWYRQSLGQGLEFLIYFQGNSAPDKSGLPSDRFSAERTGGSVSTLTIQRTQQEDSAVYLCASSPRPLWTQYFGPGTRLLVL.

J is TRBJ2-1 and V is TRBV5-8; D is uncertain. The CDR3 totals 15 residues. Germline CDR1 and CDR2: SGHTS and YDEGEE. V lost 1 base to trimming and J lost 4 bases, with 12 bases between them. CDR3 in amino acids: CASSLIGPTYNEQFF. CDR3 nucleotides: TGTGCCAGCAGCTTGATAGGACCGACATACAATGAGCAGTTCTTC.

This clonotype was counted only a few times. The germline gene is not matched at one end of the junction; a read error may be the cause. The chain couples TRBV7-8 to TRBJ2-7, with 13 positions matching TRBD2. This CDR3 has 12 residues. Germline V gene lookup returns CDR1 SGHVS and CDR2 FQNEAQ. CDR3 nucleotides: TGTGCCAGCAGTCACGGGGGACTAGCGGGAAACTTC. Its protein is CASSHGGLAGNF.

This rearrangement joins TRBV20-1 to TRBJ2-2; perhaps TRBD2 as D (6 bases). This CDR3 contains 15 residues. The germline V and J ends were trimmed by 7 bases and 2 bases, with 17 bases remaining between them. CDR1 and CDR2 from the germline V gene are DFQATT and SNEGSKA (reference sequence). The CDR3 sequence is CSVSGVWGNTGELFF. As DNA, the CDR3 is TGCAGTGTTTCGGGAGTATGGGGTAACACCGGGGAGCTGTTTTTT.

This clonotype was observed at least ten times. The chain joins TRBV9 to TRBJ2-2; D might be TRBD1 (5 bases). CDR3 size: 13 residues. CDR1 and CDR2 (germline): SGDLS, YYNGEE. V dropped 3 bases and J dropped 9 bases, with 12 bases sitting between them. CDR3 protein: CASSALDRWELFF. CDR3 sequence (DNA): TGTGCCAGCAGCGCCCTTGACAGATGGGAGCTGTTTTTT. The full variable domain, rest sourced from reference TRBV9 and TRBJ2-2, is DSGVTQTPKHLITATGQRVTLRCSPRSGDLSVYWYQQSLDQGLQFLIQYYNGEERAKGNILERFSAQQFPDLHSELNLSSLELGDSALYFCASSALDRWELFFGEGSRLTVL.

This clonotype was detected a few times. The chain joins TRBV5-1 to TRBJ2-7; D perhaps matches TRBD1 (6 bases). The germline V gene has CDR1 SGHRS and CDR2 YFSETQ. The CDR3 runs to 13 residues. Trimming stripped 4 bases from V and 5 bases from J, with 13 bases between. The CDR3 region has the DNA TGCGCCAGCAGCAAAGACAGGCCCCACGAGCAGTACTTC. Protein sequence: CASSKDRPHEQYF.